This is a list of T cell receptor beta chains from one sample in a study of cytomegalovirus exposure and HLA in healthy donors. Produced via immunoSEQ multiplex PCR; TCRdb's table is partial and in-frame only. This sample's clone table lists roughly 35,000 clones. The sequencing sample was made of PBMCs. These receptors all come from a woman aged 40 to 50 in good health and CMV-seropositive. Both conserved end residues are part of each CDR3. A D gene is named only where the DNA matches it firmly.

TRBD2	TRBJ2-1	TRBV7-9	CASSRRAAGDGNEQFF	TGTGCCAGCAGCCGACGGGCAGCGGGAGACGGGAATGAGCAGTTCTTC
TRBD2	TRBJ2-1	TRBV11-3	CASSTSGRLDEQFF	TGTGCCAGCAGCACTAGCGGGAGGCTGGATGAGCAGTTCTTC
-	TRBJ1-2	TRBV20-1	CSARDGNGYTF	TGCAGTGCTAGAGATGGCAATGGCTACACCTTC
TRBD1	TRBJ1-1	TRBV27	CASSDRTGDPEAFF	TGTGCCAGCAGTGACCGGACAGGGGACCCTGAAGCTTTCTTT
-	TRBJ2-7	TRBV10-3	CAIGGDRWLNEQYF	TGTGCCATCGGGGGGGACAGGTGGTTGAACGAGCAGTACTTC
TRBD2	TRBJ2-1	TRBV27	CASSAGLAVHNEQFF	TGTGCCAGCAGTGCCGGACTAGCGGTGCACAATGAGCAGTTCTTC
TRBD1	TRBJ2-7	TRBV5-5	CASSLVDRGRNEQYF	TGTGCCAGCAGCTTGGTGGACAGGGGGCGGAACGAGCAGTACTTC
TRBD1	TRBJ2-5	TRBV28	CASSPDRVQETQYF	TGTGCCAGCAGTCCAGACAGGGTCCAAGAGACCCAGTACTTC
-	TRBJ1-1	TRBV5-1	CASSPYGVGTEAFF	TGCGCCAGCAGCCCGTACGGGGTAGGCACTGAAGCTTTCTTT
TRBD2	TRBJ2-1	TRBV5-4	CASSLEASGSRDEQFF	TGTGCCAGCAGCTTGGAGGCTAGCGGGAGTAGGGATGAGCAGTTCTTC
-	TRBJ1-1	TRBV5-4	CASSLSAGGAQSVAFF	TGTGCCAGCAGCTTGTCAGCGGGGGGCGCGCAGAGTGTCGCTTTCTTT
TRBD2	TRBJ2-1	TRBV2	CATGGDYEPFF	TGTGCCACCGGAGGGGACTACGAACCGTTCTTC
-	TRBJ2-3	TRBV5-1	CASSYGGNDTDTQYF	TGCGCCAGCAGCTACGGCGGGAATGACACAGATACGCAGTATTTT
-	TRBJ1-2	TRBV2	CASSSDTHYTF	TGTGCCAGCAGTTCTGACACCCACTACACCTTC
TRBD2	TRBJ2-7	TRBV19	CATSLALSSYEQYF	TGTGCCACCTCACTAGCGCTGAGCTCCTACGAGCAGTACTTC
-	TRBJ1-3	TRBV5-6	CASSGQFPSGNTIYF	TGTGCCAGCAGCGGACAGTTTCCATCTGGAAACACCATATATTTT
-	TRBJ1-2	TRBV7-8	CASSFQGYNYGYTF	TGTGCCAGCAGCTTCCAGGGCTATAACTATGGCTACACCTTC
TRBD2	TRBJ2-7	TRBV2	CASRTSGAYEQYF	TGTGCCAGCCGGACTAGCGGGGCCTACGAGCAGTACTTC
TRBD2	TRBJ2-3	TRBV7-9	CASSLLAGTSDTQYF	TGTGCCAGCAGCTTATTAGCGGGAACATCAGATACGCAGTATTTT
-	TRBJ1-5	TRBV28	CASSLDSTQPQHF	TGTGCCAGCAGTTTGGACAGCACTCAGCCCCAGCATTTT
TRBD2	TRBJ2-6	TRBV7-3	CASSPQAGPGANVLTF	TGTGCCAGCAGCCCCCAAGCGGGACCTGGGGCCAACGTCCTGACTTTC
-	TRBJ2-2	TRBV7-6	CASRRTNTGELFF	TGTGCCAGCAGACGAACTAACACCGGGGAGCTGTTTTTT
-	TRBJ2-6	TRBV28	CASSADGPGANVLTF	TGTGCCAGCAGTGCAGATGGTCCTGGGGCCAACGTCCTGACTTTC
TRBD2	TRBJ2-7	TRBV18	CASSPPGLAGGSYEQYF	TGTGCCAGCTCACCACCGGGACTAGCGGGGGGATCCTACGAGCAGTACTTC
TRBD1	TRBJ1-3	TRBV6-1	CASSFEGAPGNTIYF	TGTGCCAGCAGCTTTGAGGGGGCGCCAGGAAACACCATATATTTT
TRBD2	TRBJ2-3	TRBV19	CASRGLAGNTDTQYF	TGTGCCAGTCGGGGGCTAGCGGGGAACACAGATACGCAGTATTTT
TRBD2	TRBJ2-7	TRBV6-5	CASSPWASGSYEQYF	TGTGCCAGCAGCCCGTGGGCTAGCGGGAGCTACGAGCAGTACTTC
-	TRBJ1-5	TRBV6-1	CASSEQDRNQPQHF	TGTGCCAGCAGTGAACAGGACAGAAATCAGCCCCAGCATTTT
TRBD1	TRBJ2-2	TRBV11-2	CASSYRGQGGSGELFF	TGTGCCAGCAGCTATCGGGGACAGGGCGGGAGCGGGGAGCTGTTTTTT
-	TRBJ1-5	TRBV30	CAWSDSFANQPQHF	TGTGCCTGGAGCGACAGTTTTGCGAATCAGCCCCAGCATTTT
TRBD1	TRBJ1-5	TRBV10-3	CATSTAGGGISSNQPQHF	TGTGCCACCAGTACGGCAGGGGGTGGAATTAGTAGCAATCAGCCCCAGCATTTT
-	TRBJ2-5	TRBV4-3	CASSQDLGRTQETQYF	TGCGCCAGCAGCCAAGATCTTGGCAGGACTCAAGAGACCCAGTACTTC
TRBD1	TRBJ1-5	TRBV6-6	CASSGQTGGHQPQHF	TGTGCCAGCAGTGGCCAGACAGGGGGCCATCAGCCCCAGCATTTT
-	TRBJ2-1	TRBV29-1	CSAEAGNNEQFF	TGCAGCGCTGAGGCAGGTAACAATGAGCAGTTCTTC
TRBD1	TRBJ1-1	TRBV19	CASIPRGQSTEAFF	TGTGCCAGTATTCCGAGGGGACAGAGCACTGAAGCTTTCTTT
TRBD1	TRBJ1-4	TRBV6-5	CASRGTATNEKLFF	TGTGCCAGCAGGGGGACAGCCACAAATGAAAAACTGTTTTTT
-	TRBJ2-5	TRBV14	CASSLLQETQYF	TGTGCCAGCAGTCTCCTTCAAGAGACCCAGTACTTC
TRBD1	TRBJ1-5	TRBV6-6	CASSYETTGGRQPQHF	TGTGCCAGCAGTTACGAGACCACAGGGGGCCGGCAGCCCCAGCATTTT
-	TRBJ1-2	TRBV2	CASSEGRGGQNYGYTF	TGTGCCAGCAGTGAAGGAAGGGGGGGCCAAAACTATGGCTACACCTTC
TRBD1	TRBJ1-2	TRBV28	CASLGDPDRGIGGYTF	TGTGCCAGCTTAGGGGACCCGGACAGGGGGATAGGTGGCTACACCTTC
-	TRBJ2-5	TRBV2	CASSDFAASEETQYF	TGTGCCAGCAGTGACTTTGCTGCTAGCGAAGAGACCCAGTACTTC
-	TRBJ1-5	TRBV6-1	CASNRVMQSNQPQHF	TGTGCCAGCAACAGAGTGATGCAGTCCAATCAGCCCCAGCATTTT
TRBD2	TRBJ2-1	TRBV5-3	CARSALLLAISSYNEQFF	TGTGCCAGAAGCGCCTTACTACTAGCGATCAGCTCCTACAATGAGCAGTTCTTC
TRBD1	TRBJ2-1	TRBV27	CASSRPGTGFYNEQFF	TGTGCCAGCAGCCGACCCGGGACAGGGTTCTACAATGAGCAGTTCTTC
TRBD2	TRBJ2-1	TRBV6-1	CASRNIDLAGEQFF	TGTGCCAGCAGGAACATCGACCTAGCGGGGGAGCAGTTCTTC
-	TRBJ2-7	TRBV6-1	CASSEIVGLEQYF	TGTGCCAGCAGTGAAATTGTGGGGCTCGAGCAGTACTTC